The 21 T cell receptor beta chains in this list originate from one sample, sequenced in a study of PD-1 blockade in classical Hodgkin lymphoma. Sequencing used immunoSEQ multiplex PCR; TCRdb keeps in-frame clones, though not all of them. The sample consists of under 75,000 clones, 85% to 90% of them appearing once. Each and every patient relapsed after autologous stem cell transplantation, and patients got differing brentuximab vedotin exposure. Sequenced material: peripheral blood mononuclear cells (PBMCs), taken before the second cycle of nivolumab. The receptors here all came from a human donor with classical Hodgkin lymphoma.

The chain uses TRBV7-9 and TRBJ1-2, with D tentatively TRBD1 (6 bases). Germline assignment: CDR1 SEHNR and CDR2 FQNEAQ (reference sequence). Trimming removed 6 bases at V and 0 bases at J, with 17 bases between. The length of the CDR3 is 16 residues. CDR3 amino acids: CASSALLGGANYGYTF. The CDR3 nucleotides are TGTGCCAGCAGTGCCCTTTTAGGGGGTGCTAACTATGGCTACACCTTC.

J is TRBJ2-7 and V is TRBV4-1, with D perhaps matching TRBD1 (5 bases). Germline CDR1 and CDR2: MGHRA and YSYEKL. V was trimmed by 4 bases and J by 5 bases, leaving 18 bases between them. CDR3 length: 15 residues. The CDR3 region has the DNA TGCGCCAGCAGCCCCGATAAGGGGCCAGTTGACGAGCAGTACTTC. This sequence encodes CASSPDKGPVDEQYF.

This chain links TRBV10-3 with TRBJ2-1, with D unresolved. CDR1 and CDR2 (germline): ENHRY, SYGVKD. V was clipped by 3 bases and J by 4 bases, with 4 bases between them. This CDR3 contains 12 residues. As DNA, the CDR3 is TGTGCCATCAGTGACAGTTACAATGAGCAGTTCTTC. Residues: CAISDSYNEQFF.

The chain carries TRBV6-5 and TRBJ2-7, with TRBD2 matching over 8 bases. With V trimmed by 10 bases and J by 5 bases, 10 bases remained unmatched. Germline V CDR1 and CDR2: MNHEY, SVGAGI. The CDR3 runs 13 residues. The CDR3 is CATVGPGGHEQYF. CDR3 nucleotide sequence: TGTGCCACCGTCGGTCCGGGGGGGCACGAGCAGTACTTC.

This clone has only a few counts. A clone one base away is much larger, so this may be a read error. Other DNA variants within this sample encode the same CDR3. The chain joins TRBV5-1 to TRBJ1-3, with 7 positions matching TRBD1. The CDR3 totals 14 residues. V lost 4 bases to trimming and J lost 2 bases; unmatched junction nucleotides: 3. Germline V gives CDR1 SGHRS, CDR2 YFSETQ. CDR3 DNA sequence: TGCGCCAGCAGCGTTGGGACAGCTGGAAACACCATATATTTT. Protein product: CASSVGTAGNTIYF.

The J gene is TRBJ2-1, the V gene TRBV7-3; either TRBD1 or TRBD2 may supply D (5 bases each). Germline lookup yields CDR1 SGHTA and CDR2 FQGTGA. This CDR3 contains 15 residues. Trimming took 1 base from V and 4 from J, leaving 11 bases between them. This CDR3 reads CASSLMVGDYNEQFF. The CDR3, as DNA: TGTGCCAGCAGCTTAATGGTGGGGGATTACAATGAGCAGTTCTTC.

The genes are TRBV5-1 and TRBJ2-3; the match to TRBD2 covers 13 bases. Trimming at V came to 4 bases and at J to 9 bases, leaving 8 bases not matched to a gene. The CDR3 runs 15 residues. Looked up from germline, CDR1 is SGHRS and CDR2 is YFSETQ. CDR3 amino acids: CASSPTSGGSRTQYF. The CDR3 DNA reads TGCGCCAGCAGCCCGACTAGCGGGGGGTCCCGAACGCAGTATTTT.

The sample holds a few counts of this clone. The chain employs TRBV5-1 and TRBJ2-1; D is perhaps TRBD2 (5 bases). Trimming left V 4 bases short and J 6 bases short, with 11 bases between. Looked up from germline, CDR1 is SGHRS and CDR2 is YFSETQ. This CDR3 is 13 amino acids long. CDR3 amino acids: CASSKPDFNEQFF. In DNA form, the CDR3 reads TGCGCCAGCAGCAAACCGGACTTCAATGAGCAGTTCTTC.

CDR3 in amino acids: CASSAAGGSEQFF. CDR3 DNA sequence: TGTGCCAGCAGCGCCGCGGGGGGTAGTGAGCAGTTCTTC. The chain combines TRBV5-5 with TRBJ2-1; 8 bases align to TRBD2. The CDR3 covers 13 residues. J gave up 9 bases and V 4 bases, and 6 bases lay outside the gene matches. Germline V gene sequence: CDR1 SGHKS, CDR2 YYEKEE (reference sequence).

The CDR3 bases are TGTGCCAGCAGTTACAGGGGCCAAGGGAACTATGGCTACACCTTC. This sequence encodes CASSYRGQGNYGYTF. The V and J genes are TRBV6-5 and TRBJ1-2; possible D gene TRBD1, 5 bases. CDR1 is MNHEY and CDR2 is SVGAGI in the germline V gene. This CDR3 has 15 residues. Between the trimmed V and J ends, which lost 2 bases and 2 bases, there was a span of 12 bases.

This chain links TRBV12-2 with TRBJ1-5; TRBD1, the table's D call, lacks a check against the DNA. TRBV12-2 is noted as a pseudogene. This CDR3 region has 13 residues. The CDR3 coding sequence is TGTGCAAGTCGCTTAGGACAGCATCAGCCCCAGCATTTT. Amino acids: CASRLGQHQPQHF.

The chain employs TRBV5-1 and TRBJ2-7; the match to TRBD1 covers 8 bases. This CDR3 is 14 amino acids long. CDR1 and CDR2 from the germline V gene are SGHRS and YFSETQ. After removal of 3 bases from V and 7 bases from J, the junction contained 9 bases not matched to a gene. CDR3 loop: CASSSGTGNWEQYF. The CDR3 DNA reads as TGCGCCAGCAGCTCCGGGACAGGTAACTGGGAGCAGTACTTC.

The gene calls are TRBV5-1 and TRBJ2-5, with 7 positions matching TRBD2. This CDR3 is 15 amino acids long. Germline values: CDR1 SGHRS, CDR2 YFSETQ. Unmatched junction bases numbered 3, after V lost 0 bases and J lost 1 base. CDR3 protein: CASSLDGGSQETQYF. CDR3 nucleotides: TGCGCCAGCAGCTTGGACGGGGGGTCCCAAGAGACCCAGTACTTC. The full variable domain, completed using reference TRBV5-1 and TRBJ2-5, is KAGVTQTPRYLIKTRGQQVTLSCSPISGHRSVSWYQQTPGQGLQFLFEYFSETQRNKGNFPGRFSGRQFSNSRSEMNVSTLELGDSALYLCASSLDGGSQETQYFGPGTRLLVL.

The rearrangement links TRBV2 to TRBJ1-5; 12 bases match TRBD1. The length of the CDR3 is 15 residues. Germline assignment: CDR1 SNHLY and CDR2 FYNNEI. With 7 bases clipped from V and 5 bases from J, the junction kept 6 bases outside the gene matches. CDR3 nucleotides: TGTGCCAGCACTACCGGGACAGGGGGCTATCAGCCCCAGCATTTT. This codes for CASTTGTGGYQPQHF.

The rearrangement uses TRBV6-5 and TRBJ2-7; TRBD1 matches at 8 bases. The germline V gene has CDR1 MNHEY and CDR2 SVGAGI. This CDR3 is built from 15 residues. With V trimmed by 2 bases and J by 3 bases, 6 bases remained unmatched. This CDR3 reads CASSYGTGEIYEQYF. CDR3 nucleotides: TGTGCCAGCAGTTACGGGACAGGCGAAATCTACGAGCAGTACTTC.

This chain joins TRBV27 and TRBJ2-7; perhaps TRBD2 as D (6 bases). Germline loops: CDR1 MNHEY, CDR2 SMNVEV (reference sequence). The CDR3 spans 12 residues. Trimming removed 5 bases at V and 13 bases at J, with 18 bases between. CDR3 sequence: CASSLGDSTTYF. In DNA, the CDR3 is TGTGCCAGCAGTCTCGGGGACTCAACCACTTACTTC.

The chain employs TRBV5-1 and TRBJ1-2; D is possibly TRBD1 (6 bases). Per the germline V gene, CDR1 is SGHRS and CDR2 is YFSETQ. Trimming pared 0 bases from V and 5 bases from J, leaving 11 bases between. The CDR3 length is 14 residues. Here the CDR3 DNA reads TGCGCCAGCAGCTTGGACAGGGTGGGGTATGGCTACACCTTC. This encodes CASSLDRVGYGYTF.

The chain is built from TRBV5-1 and TRBJ1-1, with 10 positions matching TRBD1. With V trimmed by 4 bases and J by 6 bases, 9 bases remained unmatched. The CDR3 contains 15 residues. Germline CDR1 and CDR2: SGHRS and YFSETQ. This CDR3 is CASSGGQGRVSEAFF. The DNA of the CDR3 is TGCGCCAGCAGCGGGGGACAGGGGCGAGTTTCTGAAGCTTTCTTT.

DNA for the CDR3: TGTGCCAGCAGTTTGGAAGTCACCAATAATTCACCCCTCCACTTT. Protein product: CASSLEVTNNSPLHF. The V and J genes are TRBV28 and TRBJ1-6; D gene unclear. Trimming removed 3 bases at V and 5 bases at J, with 11 bases between. Germline V lookup: CDR1 MDHEN, CDR2 SYDVKM. The CDR3 consists of 15 residues.

The V call is TRBV5-1, the J call TRBJ2-5; maybe TRBD2 (5 bases). Trimming shortened V by 5 bases and J by 5 bases, and 16 bases separated the two germline ends. Germline V gives CDR1 SGHRS, CDR2 YFSETQ. The CDR3 sequence is 14 residues long. The CDR3 here is CASRGLAGVETQYF. The CDR3 DNA sequence: TGCGCCAGCAGGGGTTTGGCCGGGGTGGAGACCCAGTACTTC.

V gene TRBV6-5 combines with J gene TRBJ1-2; 8 nucleotides agree with TRBD1. The germline V gene encodes CDR1 MNHEY and CDR2 SVGAGI. V lost 4 bases, J lost 5 bases, and 12 bases stayed unmatched. This CDR3 has 16 residues. CDR3 coding DNA: TGTGCCAGCAGTTCTGAAACCGGGACAGGTTTTTATGGCTACACCTTC. Translation gives CASSSETGTGFYGYTF.